This T cell receptor (beta chain) came from a study of cytomegalovirus exposure and HLA in healthy donors. V trimming: 4 bases; J trimming: 7 bases; junction bases outside the gene matches: 8. Germline V gives CDR1 SGDLS, CDR2 YYNGEE. This CDR3 is 14 amino acids long. TCRdb keeps only in-frame clones here, not all; method: immunoSEQ multiplex PCR. This sample has approximately 120,000 clones, with 85% to 90% found just once. Findings and limits, study-wide: Through in vitro validation, three CMV-associated chains were shown to be specific for CMV antigens. Cytomegalovirus status was reportedly diagnosed by the classifier with high sensitivity and specificity.

A few counts support this clone. Its target is unknown. Sequencing was carried out using PBMCs. The J gene is TRBJ1-1, the V gene TRBV9; 9 bases are shared with TRBD1. The TCR was taken from a young woman in good health and CMV-seronegative. As DNA, the CDR3 is TGTGCCAGCAGCCCTGGACAGGGGCTGGGTGAAGCTTTCTTT. It codes for CASSPGQGLGEAFF. The variable domain in full, completed from reference TRBV9 and TRBJ1-1, reads DSGVTQTPKHLITATGQRVTLRCSPRSGDLSVYWYQQSLDQGLQFLIQYYNGEERAKGNILERFSAQQFPDLHSELNLSSLELGDSALYFCASSPGQGLGEAFFGQGTRLTVV.